Presented here are 17 T cell receptor beta chains from one specimen sequenced in a study of blood T cell repertoires in COVID-19. Assay: immunoSEQ multiplex PCR; the TCRdb copy retains only in-frame clones and omits some. The repertoire holds 120,000 or so clones, with around 80% as singletons. The sample consisted of peripheral blood. These receptors originate from an elderly man with active or convalescent COVID-19.

The rearrangement uses TRBV9 and TRBJ2-7; D possibly corresponds to TRBD2 (5 bases). Germline values: CDR1 SGDLS, CDR2 YYNGEE. This CDR3 spans 14 amino acids. Trimming pared 0 bases from V and 2 bases from J, leaving 9 bases between. CDR3 sequence: CASSVGGSAYEQYF. CDR3 coding DNA: TGTGCCAGCAGCGTAGGCGGGTCAGCCTACGAGCAGTACTTC.

The chain joins TRBV12-3 or TRBV12-4 to TRBJ2-2; D might be TRBD1 (6 bases). The CDR3 is 13 residues long. Trimming pared 2 bases from V and 5 bases from J, leaving 6 bases between. This chain's CDR3 is CASSLQGTGELFF. The CDR3 DNA follows: TGTGCCAGCAGTTTACAGGGGACCGGGGAGCTGTTTTTT.

The rearrangement joins TRBV10-3 to TRBJ2-5; TRBD2 matches 12 bases. Germline trimming cut 2 bases from V and 5 bases from J; bases unmatched to any gene: 9. The CDR3 is 17 amino acids. The germline V gene has CDR1 ENHRY and CDR2 SYGVKD. CDR3 nucleotides: TGTGCCATCAGTGAGGGAGGACTAGCGGGGCCGGGGGAGACCCAGTACTTC. Protein: CAISEGGLAGPGETQYF.

The chain has TRBV7-8 and TRBJ1-1; possible D gene TRBD1, 6 bases. Germline loops: CDR1 SGHVS, CDR2 FQNEAQ. The CDR3 consists of 14 residues. Trimming removed 1 base at V and 1 base at J, with 7 bases between. This chain's CDR3 is CASSLGQANTEAFF. DNA of the CDR3: TGTGCCAGCAGCTTAGGACAGGCGAACACTGAAGCTTTCTTT.

This clone occurred once. The chain employs TRBV3-1 (or the pseudogene TRBV3-2) and TRBJ1-4; D not resolved. With 2 bases removed from V and 8 bases from J, the gap between germline ends came to 9 bases. CDR3 length equals 13 residues. The germline V gene encodes CDR1 LGHDT and CDR2 YNNKEL (reference sequence). The CDR3 reads CASSQRGTEKLFF. The CDR3 DNA is TGTGCCAGCAGCCAACGCGGAACCGAAAAACTGTTTTTT.

This clone was observed at least ten times. The chain uses TRBV28 and TRBJ1-6, with a tentative D call TRBD1 (6 bases). CDR1 MDHEN and CDR2 SYDVKM come from the germline V gene. The CDR3 is 14 residues long. Here the CDR3 reads CALSTGSYNSPLHF. The CDR3 DNA is TGTGCATTATCGACAGGTTCCTATAATTCACCCCTCCACTTT.

This rearrangement joins TRBV5-6 to TRBJ2-5; TRBD2 matches at 9 bases. From germline, CDR1 is SGHDT and CDR2 YYEEEE. This CDR3 is 18 amino acids long. With 0 bases clipped from V and 5 bases from J, the junction kept 14 bases outside the gene matches. For the CDR3, the DNA is TGTGCCAGCAGCTTGGAATCGTCTAGCGGGGACTTAGGGGAGACCCAGTACTTC. Translating gives CASSLESSSGDLGETQYF.

V gene TRBV18 combines with J gene TRBJ2-3, with D possibly being TRBD2 (6 bases). The V and J ends lost 6 bases and 0 bases respectively, with 10 bases between them. Germline-derived CDR1 and CDR2 are KGHSH and LQKENI. The CDR3 sequence is 14 residues long. Written as DNA, the CDR3 is TGTGCCAGCTCGTTAGCGGCTAGCACAGATACGCAGTATTTT. Translating it yields CASSLAASTDTQYF.

The V and J genes are TRBV5-4 and TRBJ2-7, with D hard to call. The V end lost 6 bases, the J end lost 5 bases, and 15 bases lay between the germline ends. The germline gives CDR1 SGHNT, CDR2 YYREEE (reference sequence). The length of the CDR3 is 13 residues. The DNA of the CDR3 is TGTGCCAGCACCCGCGGTTCTTCCAACGAGCAGTACTTC. As protein: CASTRGSSNEQYF.

The chain carries TRBV7-2 and TRBJ2-6; no clear D. Trimming left V 5 bases short and J 1 base short, with 6 bases between. The germline CDR1 and CDR2 sequences are SGHTA and FQGNSA. The CDR3 extends over 14 amino acids. The CDR3 protein is CASSIMSGANVLTF. CDR3 nucleotides: TGTGCCAGCAGCATCATGTCTGGGGCCAACGTCCTGACTTTC.

The chain links TRBV7-2 to TRBJ2-1, with 11 bases fitting TRBD2. The CDR3 contains 15 residues. V was pared by 2 bases and J by 4 bases, with 1 base of the junction left unmatched. Germline lookup yields CDR1 SGHTA and CDR2 FQGNSA. CDR3 nucleotide sequence: TGTGCCAGCAGCTTAACTAGCGGGGGATACAATGAGCAGTTCTTC. Translated, it gives CASSLTSGGYNEQFF.

The chain is built from TRBV28 and TRBJ1-2; TRBD1 agrees at 9 bases. V lost 10 bases and J lost 3; bases outside the gene matches: 6. From germline, CDR1 is MDHEN and CDR2 SYDVKM. The CDR3 sequence is 13 residues long. CDR3 amino acids: CAIPRTGDYGYTF. The CDR3 region has the DNA TGTGCCATCCCAAGGACAGGGGACTATGGCTACACCTTC.

V gene TRBV21-1 combines with J gene TRBJ2-4; the table assigns TRBD1, which was not confirmed against the DNA. TRBV21-1 is marked as a pseudogene. The CDR3 runs to 18 residues. The CDR3 DNA is TGTGCCAGCAGCAAAGAGGACGGATCCGGGACAGACAAAAACATTCAGTACTTC. Its protein product is CASSKEDGSGTDKNIQYF.

The genes are TRBV10-3 and TRBJ2-5; TRBD2 might be the D (6 bases). V shed 0 bases and J shed 2 bases, with 13 bases lying between them. Germline V gene lookup returns CDR1 ENHRY and CDR2 SYGVKD. The CDR3 is 16 amino acids. The DNA for the CDR3 is TGTGCCATCAGTGAGTCACCCGGGACTTTACAAGAGACCCAGTACTTC. Translation: CAISESPGTLQETQYF.

This clone occurred a few times. This rearrangement joins TRBV12-3 or TRBV12-4 to TRBJ1-1; maybe TRBD1 (6 bases). This CDR3 contains 13 residues. V was pared by 3 bases and J by 3 bases, with 8 bases between. Here the CDR3 DNA reads TGTGCCAGCAGTTTCGCAGGGGACACTGAAGCTTTCTTT. It specifies CASSFAGDTEAFF.

This chain connects TRBV7-8 to TRBJ1-2, with 8 bases aligning to TRBD1. Germline lookup yields CDR1 SGHVS and CDR2 FQNEAQ. J gave up 7 bases and V 4 bases, and 14 bases lay outside the gene matches. This CDR3 region has 16 residues. The CDR3 here is CASSSPQGAEAGGYTF. The DNA for the CDR3 is TGTGCCAGCAGCTCACCCCAGGGGGCGGAAGCCGGTGGCTACACCTTC.

This chain joins TRBV5-4 and TRBJ2-5; 10 nucleotides align to TRBD1. Looked up from germline, CDR1 is SGHNT and CDR2 is YYREEE (reference sequence). After removal of 6 bases from V and 5 bases from J, the junction contained 10 bases not matched to a gene. The CDR3 length is 15 residues. CDR3 DNA sequence: TGTGCCAGCAACCCGAGACAGGGGGCAACGGAGACCCAGTACTTC. Its translation: CASNPRQGATETQYF.